The rows below give T cell receptor beta chains drawn from one sample of a study of beta chain features in type 1 diabetes. TCRdb's copy holds only in-frame clones and misses some; the assay was immunoSEQ multiplex PCR. This table has some 360,000 clones, 15% to 20% appearing once. The sample was naive CD4+ T cells from blood. The source is a woman between 18 and 29 years old in good health. CDR3s include the opening cysteine and the closing phenylalanine or tryptophan. D genes are given only for firm matches. The size of a clone is reported for some rows only, either as once, few or many, or as a class for expanded clones.

>NA|TRBV5-1|NA|TRBJ1-5
CASSPEGDQPQHF
TGCGCCAGCAGCCCGGAGGGTGATCAGCCCCAGCATTTT
>NA|TRBV19|NA|TRBJ1-1
CASKSREATEAFF
TGTGCCAGTAAATCGAGGGAGGCCACTGAAGCTTTCTTT
>NA|TRBV9|NA|TRBJ2-3
CASSVDSGRTDTQYF
TGTGCCAGCAGCGTAGATTCGGGGAGGACAGATACGCAGTATTTT
>NA|TRBV18|NA|TRBJ2-5
CASSPSPGPSGVETQYF
TGTGCCAGCTCACCTTCGCCCGGGCCAAGCGGAGTGGAGACCCAGTACTTC
>NA|TRBV7-8|TRBD1|TRBJ1-1
CASRSLGQASGAEAFF
TGTGCCAGCAGGTCCCTGGGACAGGCGTCGGGAGCTGAAGCTTTCTTT
>NA|TRBV6-5|NA|TRBJ1-1
CASSLRGSTEAFF
TGTGCCAGCAGTCTAAGGGGAAGCACTGAAGCTTTCTTT
>NA|TRBV5-4|TRBD1|TRBJ1-5
CASSLGTGSNQPQHF
TGTGCCAGCAGCTTGGGGACAGGCAGCAATCAGCCCCAGCATTTT
>few|TRBV9|NA|TRBJ2-3
CASSVDYGPRDTQYF
TGTGCCAGCAGCGTGGACTACGGCCCGCGCGATACGCAGTATTTT
>few|TRBV4-2|TRBD1|TRBJ2-5
CASSGSTGGRETQYF
TGTGCCAGCAGCGGGTCAACAGGGGGAAGAGAGACCCAGTACTTC
>few|TRBV5-1|TRBD1|TRBJ2-7
CASSPGQEYEQYF
TGCGCCAGCAGCCCGGGACAGGAGTACGAGCAGTACTTC
>NA|TRBV5-1|NA|TRBJ1-2
CASSLWTEAIYGYTF
TGCGCCAGCAGCCTCTGGACAGAAGCTATCTATGGCTACACCTTC
>NA|TRBV7-2|NA|TRBJ2-7
CASSLGGHSSYEQYF
TGTGCCAGCAGCTTAGGCGGACACAGCTCCTACGAGCAGTACTTC
>NA|TRBV2|TRBD1|TRBJ1-5
CASQEQGAAQHF
TGTGCCAGCCAAGAACAGGGGGCCGCCCAGCATTTT
>NA|TRBV7-2|TRBD1|TRBJ2-2
CASSRRIGQALAGELFF
TGTGCCAGCAGCCGACGGATAGGACAGGCCTTAGCCGGGGAGCTGTTTTTT
>NA|TRBV18|TRBD1|TRBJ2-6
CASSQQQGAAGANVLTF
TGTGCCAGCTCCCAACAACAGGGGGCAGCGGGGGCCAACGTCCTGACTTTC
>NA|TRBV6-5|TRBD2|TRBJ2-2
CASSYAGVDTGELFF
TGTGCCAGCAGTTACGCGGGAGTTGATACCGGGGAGCTGTTTTTT
>NA|TRBV9|TRBD2|TRBJ2-5
CASSPQIQGGLAGGGETQYF
TGTGCCAGCAGCCCACAAATTCAGGGGGGACTAGCGGGAGGCGGGGAGACCCAGTACTTC
>NA|TRBV6-6|NA|TRBJ2-7
CASTQDIRYEQYF
TGTGCCAGCACCCAGGACATCAGGTACGAGCAGTACTTC
>NA|TRBV4-3|NA|TRBJ2-5
CASSQDAGAETQYF
TGCGCCAGCAGCCAAGACGCGGGGGCAGAGACCCAGTACTTC
>NA|TRBV5-1|NA|TRBJ2-6
CASRSGDLSGANVLTF
TGCGCCAGCAGATCAGGGGACCTCTCTGGGGCCAACGTCCTGACTTTC
>NA|TRBV28|NA|TRBJ2-5
CASSLQETQYF
TGTGCCAGCAGTCTTCAAGAGACCCAGTACTTC
>NA|TRBV10-2|NA|TRBJ1-1
CASSVWQLNTEAFF
TGCGCCAGCAGTGTGTGGCAGTTGAACACTGAAGCTTTCTTT
>few|TRBV18|NA|TRBJ2-3
CASSPASEKDTQYF
TGTGCCAGCTCACCGGCTAGCGAAAAAGATACGCAGTATTTT
>NA|TRBV5-1|TRBD1|TRBJ1-2
CASSLGTEYGYTF
TGCGCCAGCAGCCTCGGGACAGAGTATGGCTACACCTTC
>NA|TRBV9|TRBD2|TRBJ2-1
CASSVGTSGASSYNEQFF
TGTGCCAGCAGCGTAGGGACTAGCGGGGCTAGCTCCTACAATGAGCAGTTCTTC
>few|TRBV4-2|NA|TRBJ1-3
CASSQEIGRGGNTIYF
TGTGCCAGCAGCCAAGAGATTGGCCGAGGTGGAAACACCATATATTTT
>few|TRBV7-9|NA|TRBJ1-1
CASSSRTVPNTEAFF
TGTGCCAGCAGCTCCCGGACAGTTCCGAACACTGAAGCTTTCTTT
>NA|TRBV11-3|NA|TRBJ2-7
CASSRQLAYEQYF
TGTGCCAGCAGCAGACAGCTAGCCTACGAGCAGTACTTC